The 30 T cell receptor beta chains presented below share a single source sample, sequenced in a study of T-cell memory formation after mild COVID-19. MiXCR, applied by TCRdb to the 5' RACE reads, yields one record per CDR3 protein. Of about 60,000 distinct CDR3 sequences listed, 9.5% to 15% are singletons. The source material was PBMCs or a T cell subset sorted from them (not recorded which). These receptors were taken from a man younger than 35 who had mild COVID-19 (a few samples of this study predate the infection). Cell type and time point are not known.

This clonotype came up many times. This sequence joins TRBV7-2 and TRBJ2-5; D is uncertain. Germline V gives CDR1 SGHTA, CDR2 FQGNSA. The ends were cut back, 9 bases at V and 3 bases at J, with 17 bases in the middle. The CDR3 contains 14 residues. The CDR3 loop reads CASHLGNPKETQYF. DNA of the CDR3: TGTGCCAGTCACCTAGGCAACCCAAAAGAGACCCAGTACTTC.

This clonotype has at least ten counts. The gene calls are TRBV20-1 and TRBJ2-1, with 11 bases aligning to TRBD2. This CDR3 is 15 amino acids long. The germline V gene has CDR1 DFQATT and CDR2 SNEGSKA (reference sequence). The J segment lost 4 bases and the V segment lost 7 bases, leaving 9 bases of the junction unmatched. CDR3 sequence (DNA): TGCAGTGTTACTACACTAGCGGGGGTATACAATGAGCAGTTCTTC. Its translation is CSVTTLAGVYNEQFF.

The rearrangement uses TRBV20-1 and TRBJ2-1; D not certain. The CDR3 runs 14 residues. The germline V and J ends were trimmed by 5 bases and 2 bases, with 13 bases remaining between them. The germline CDR1 and CDR2 sequences are DFQATT and SNEGSKA (reference sequence). The CDR3 DNA is TGCAGTGCTCCTTTGCCTTGGCCCTACAATGAGCAGTTCTTC. This sequence encodes CSAPLPWPYNEQFF.

This clonotype was recorded many times. The V call is TRBV5-4, the J call TRBJ2-7; 7 bases agree with TRBD2. The CDR3 spans 12 residues. CDR1 is SGHNT and CDR2 is YYREEE in the germline V gene (reference sequence). V was clipped by 2 bases and J by 6 bases; unmatched bases: 2. CDR3 in amino acids: CASSFSSGEQYV. The CDR3 DNA reads TGTGCCAGCAGCTTCTCTAGCGGCGAGCAGTACGTC.

This clonotype showed up just a few times. J is TRBJ2-5 and V is TRBV7-2; TRBD2 agrees at 9 bases. Germline CDR1 and CDR2: SGHTA and FQGNSA. The CDR3 covers 15 residues. With V trimmed by 5 bases and J by 3 bases, 7 bases remained unmatched. The CDR3 DNA reads as TGTGCCAGCAGCCAGGGAGCGGGGGGCAAAGAGACCCAGTACTTC. It specifies CASSQGAGGKETQYF.

The chain has TRBV11-2 and TRBJ2-3; no reliable D call. Germline loops: CDR1 SGHAT, CDR2 FQNNGV. The CDR3 loop spans 14 amino acids. V lost 3 bases and J lost 2, with 9 bases in between. The CDR3 protein is CASSLGSPTDTQYF. CDR3 sequence (DNA): TGTGCCAGCAGCTTGGGGTCACCCACAGATACGCAGTATTTT.

This clonotype was seen more than once but under ten times. The rearrangement links TRBV7-2 to TRBJ2-2; 8 nucleotides line up with TRBD2. V gave up 6 bases and J gave up 0 bases; unmatched junction bases: 9. CDR3 size: 17 residues. Germline V gene sequence: CDR1 SGHTA, CDR2 FQGNSA. The CDR3 here is CASSLPARGANTGELFF. CDR3 DNA sequence: TGTGCCAGCAGTCTCCCTGCGCGGGGGGCGAACACCGGGGAGCTGTTTTTT.

J is TRBJ1-3 and V is TRBV7-3; D is unclear. The CDR3 extends over 13 amino acids. Trimming cost V 8 bases and J 0 bases, with 8 bases left between them. Germline loops: CDR1 SGHTA, CDR2 FQGTGA. In nucleotides, the CDR3 is TGTGCCAGCGGTGTAAACTCTGGAAACACCATATATTTT. Translated, it gives CASGVNSGNTIYF.

This clonotype was detected many times. The rearrangement uses TRBV5-1 and TRBJ1-1; D unresolved. Trimming left V 0 bases short and J 4 bases short, with 13 bases between. This CDR3 region has 15 residues. Germline V gives CDR1 SGHRS, CDR2 YFSETQ. CDR3 sequence: CASSLATTGRTEAFF. The CDR3 nucleotides read TGCGCCAGCAGCTTGGCAACCACCGGGCGCACTGAAGCTTTCTTT.

This clonotype was recorded once. The chain carries TRBV14 and TRBJ1-4; 7 bases line up with TRBD1. The CDR3 loop spans 16 amino acids. V trimming: 0 bases; J trimming: 6 bases; junction bases outside the gene matches: 7. Germline-derived CDR1 and CDR2 are SGHDN and FVKESK. The CDR3 DNA is TGTGCCAGCAGCCAAGATCGGGGACAGACTTATGAAAAACTGTTTTTT. Amino acid sequence: CASSQDRGQTYEKLFF. The whole variable domain, filled in from reference TRBV14 and TRBJ1-4, reads EAGVTQFPSHSVIEKGQTVTLRCDPISGHDNLYWYRRVMGKEIKFLLHFVKESKQDESGMPNNRFLAERTGGTYSTLKVQPAELEDSGVYFCASSQDRGQTYEKLFFGSGTQLSVL.

The chain employs TRBV7-9 and TRBJ2-1; the D call may be TRBD1 or TRBD2 (6 bases each). The CDR3 runs 20 residues. Germline V lookup: CDR1 SEHNR, CDR2 FQNEAQ (reference sequence). V lost 7 bases and J 4 bases, leaving 32 bases between the germline ends. The chain's CDR3 is CASNPAGRRKGGYSYNEQFF. The DNA of the CDR3 is TGTGCCAGCAACCCAGCAGGGAGAAGGAAGGGGGGTTACTCTTACAATGAGCAGTTCTTC.

At least ten counts were recorded for this clonotype. V usage is TRBV7-9 and J usage is TRBJ2-1; a possible D gene is TRBD2 (7 bases). CDR1 is SEHNR and CDR2 is FQNEAQ in the germline V gene (reference sequence). The CDR3 runs 16 residues. V lost 5 bases and J 4 bases, leaving 18 bases between the germline ends. The CDR3 bases are TGTGCCAGCAGCCCCGGGGGGCTAGCAGTTTACAATGAGCAGTTCTTC. This codes for CASSPGGLAVYNEQFF.

This clonotype was found a few times. The chain is built from TRBV6-5 and TRBJ1-1, with no clear D. In germline, CDR1 is MNHEY, CDR2 SVGAGI. The CDR3 is 14 residues long. Trimming removed 5 bases at V and 10 bases at J, with 20 bases between. CDR3: CASSPNSDGWGAFF. CDR3 sequence (DNA): TGTGCCAGCAGTCCAAACTCCGATGGTTGGGGAGCTTTCTTT.

This clonotype was observed at least ten times. This rearrangement joins TRBV6-2 or TRBV6-3 to TRBJ2-1; 8 bases are shared with TRBD2. The CDR3 consists of 16 residues. CDR1 is MNHEY and CDR2 is SVGEGT in the germline V gene. V lost 7 bases and J lost 9; bases outside the gene matches: 17. In DNA form, the CDR3 reads TGTGCCAGCACCCCTGATTGGGGACTAGGGACCGGTGAGCAGTTCTTC. It is translated as CASTPDWGLGTGEQFF.

The rearrangement uses TRBV12-3 or TRBV12-4 and TRBJ1-4; TRBD1 agrees at 9 bases. This CDR3 has 19 amino acids. Trimming took 3 bases from V and 1 from J; bases not matched to a gene: 12. In DNA form, the CDR3 reads TGTGCCAGCAGTTTTGGTGGACAGGGGTTTTTTGGAACTAATGAAAAACTGTTTTTT. Its protein is CASSFGGQGFFGTNEKLFF.

This chain connects TRBV6-2 or TRBV6-3 to TRBJ2-6; D remains unclear. The CDR3 length is 13 residues. V lost 7 bases and J 0 bases, leaving 4 bases between the germline ends. Germline V gene data show CDR1 as MNHEY and CDR2 as SVGEGT. The CDR3: CASKYSGANVLTF. The DNA of the CDR3 is TGTGCCAGCAAATACTCTGGGGCCAACGTCCTGACTTTC.

This chain connects TRBV20-1 to TRBJ2-4, with a possible D match to TRBD2 (6 bases). Trimming pared 4 bases from V and 9 bases from J, leaving 13 bases between. Germline V gene lookup returns CDR1 DFQATT and CDR2 SNEGSKA (reference sequence). CDR3 length equals 12 residues. CDR3 DNA sequence: TGCAGTGCTAAGGCGGGATCTACCATTCAGTACTTC. Its protein product is CSAKAGSTIQYF.

This sequence joins TRBV4-3 and TRBJ2-3; 10 bases match TRBD1. The CDR3 runs 16 residues. The V segment lost 0 bases and the J segment 5 bases; nucleotides outside the gene matches: 5. Germline assignment: CDR1 LGHNA and CDR2 YSLEER. The CDR3 protein is CASSQDQDRGQDTQYF. The CDR3 nucleotides are TGCGCCAGCAGCCAAGATCAAGACAGGGGGCAAGATACGCAGTATTTT.

V is TRBV6-6 and J is TRBJ1-5; D uncertain. Germline V gives CDR1 MNHNY, CDR2 SVGAGI (reference sequence). With 0 bases removed from V and 7 bases from J, the gap between germline ends came to 7 bases. The CDR3 runs to 13 residues. As DNA, the CDR3 is TGTGCCAGCAGTTACTCCGAAGGCCAGCCCCAGCATTTT. Translating gives CASSYSEGQPQHF.

Many counts were recorded for this clonotype. The chain couples TRBV27 to TRBJ2-5; D is tentatively TRBD1 or TRBD2 (5 bases each). The germline CDR1 and CDR2 sequences are MNHEY and SMNVEV (reference sequence). Between the trimmed V and J ends, which lost 6 bases and 4 bases, there was a span of 12 bases. The CDR3 has 13 residues. The CDR3 region has the DNA TGTGCCAGCAGACTTGCTGGGGGAGAGACCCAGTACTTC. It encodes CASRLAGGETQYF.

This clonotype was counted at least ten times. J is TRBJ1-2 and V is TRBV25-1, with TRBD1 identical over 10 bases. CDR1 MGHDK and CDR2 SYGVNS come from the germline V gene. This CDR3 is built from 13 residues. V was clipped by 8 bases and J by 6 bases; unmatched bases: 6. This CDR3 reads CASQTGGGHGYTF. The CDR3 bases are TGTGCCAGCCAGACAGGGGGCGGTCATGGCTACACCTTC.

J is TRBJ1-6 and V is TRBV28, with 9 bases that match TRBD1. Trimming took 5 bases from V and 10 from J; bases not matched to a gene: 6. Germline CDR1 and CDR2: MDHEN and SYDVKM. CDR3 size: 14 residues. CDR3 residues: CASSLRQGVSPLHF. The CDR3 nucleotides are TGTGCCAGCAGTCTTAGACAGGGGGTATCACCCCTCCACTTT.

This clonotype has only a few counts. V and J are TRBV5-1 and TRBJ1-1; D call uncertain. Trimming removed 4 bases from V and 8 bases from J, with 15 bases in between. The CDR3 runs to 13 residues. Germline assignment: CDR1 SGHRS and CDR2 YFSETQ. In DNA, the CDR3 is TGCGCCAGCAGCCCCAACGACGTGGGCGAAGCTTTCTTT. Protein: CASSPNDVGEAFF.

CDR3: CASSLAKGTPLRGELFF. Written as DNA, the CDR3 is TGTGCCAGCAGCTTGGCCAAGGGGACACCCCTTCGAGGGGAGCTGTTTTTT. This chain connects TRBV5-6 to TRBJ2-2, with a possible D match to TRBD1 (6 bases). CDR1 SGHDT and CDR2 YYEEEE come from the germline V gene. CDR3 length equals 17 residues. Trimming cost V 0 bases and J 8 bases, with 20 bases left between them.

The chain combines TRBV7-2 with TRBJ1-1; TRBD1 aligns across 9 bases. The CDR3 runs to 15 residues. V shed 5 bases and J 1 base; nucleotides not matched to a gene: 5. From germline, CDR1 is SGHTA and CDR2 FQGNSA. This CDR3 is CASSGRQGENTEAFF. In nucleotides, the CDR3 is TGTGCCAGCAGCGGCCGACAGGGGGAGAACACTGAAGCTTTCTTT.

The rearrangement joins TRBV13 to TRBJ2-7; 10 bases are a match to TRBD1. Germline V CDR1 and CDR2: PRHDT, FYEKMQ (reference sequence). V lost 5 bases, J lost 0 bases, and 19 bases stayed unmatched. The CDR3 runs to 20 residues. CDR3 bases: TGTGCCAGCAGCCGAGGACTGTGGACAGGGGGTCTTCCCCCCTCCTACGAGCAGTACTTC. Its translation: CASSRGLWTGGLPPSYEQYF.

This clonotype was seen more than once but under ten times. The V gene is TRBV5-1, the J gene TRBJ2-5; D possibly corresponds to TRBD2 (5 bases). This CDR3 has 13 amino acids. V lost 5 bases and J lost 5, with 13 bases in between. Germline V gene sequence: CDR1 SGHRS, CDR2 YFSETQ. Here the CDR3 reads CASSSISGETQYF. The CDR3 DNA is TGCGCCAGCAGTTCAATCTCGGGGGAGACCCAGTACTTC.

The genes are TRBV5-5 and TRBJ2-3; TRBD2 might be the D (5 bases). The CDR3 loop spans 15 amino acids. CDR1 is SGHKS and CDR2 is YYEKEE in the germline V gene (reference sequence). Trimming pared 4 bases from V and 4 bases from J, leaving 16 bases between. The CDR3 bases are TGTGCCAGCAGCCTTGACATTAACGGGGCAGATACGCAGTATTTT. It specifies CASSLDINGADTQYF.

In its sample, this clonotype was seen a few times. CDR3 region: CASSYIRAAETQYF. In nucleotides, the CDR3 is TGTGCCAGCAGTTACATCCGGGCGGCAGAGACCCAGTACTTC. The chain couples TRBV6-5 to TRBJ2-5; D unresolved. This CDR3 has 14 amino acids. Trimming stripped 2 bases from V and 4 bases from J, with 11 bases between. Germline V gene lookup returns CDR1 MNHEY and CDR2 SVGAGI.

This clonotype was seen a few times. The chain employs TRBV19 and TRBJ2-7; D is perhaps TRBD2 (6 bases). The CDR3 is 16 residues long. Germline CDR1 LNHDA, CDR2 SQIVND (reference sequence). The V end lost 5 bases, the J end lost 3 bases, and 20 bases lay between the germline ends. The CDR3 DNA reads as TGTGCCAGTAGTCGGGATGCAGGGCCCGGGGGCTACGAGCAGTACTTC. As protein: CASSRDAGPGGYEQYF.